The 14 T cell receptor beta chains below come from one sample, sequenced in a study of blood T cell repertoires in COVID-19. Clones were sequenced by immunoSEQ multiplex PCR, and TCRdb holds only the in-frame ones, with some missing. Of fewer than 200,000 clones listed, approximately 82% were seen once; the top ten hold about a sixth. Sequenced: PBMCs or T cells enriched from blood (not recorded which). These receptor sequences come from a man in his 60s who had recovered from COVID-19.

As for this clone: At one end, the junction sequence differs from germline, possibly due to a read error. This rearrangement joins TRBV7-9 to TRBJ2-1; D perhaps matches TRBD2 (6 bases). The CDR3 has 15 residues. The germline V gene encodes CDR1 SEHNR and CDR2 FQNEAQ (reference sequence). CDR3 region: CASSVAAAGKNEQFF. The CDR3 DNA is TGTGCCAGCAGCGTAGCAGCGGCGGGAAAGAATGAGCAGTTCTTC.

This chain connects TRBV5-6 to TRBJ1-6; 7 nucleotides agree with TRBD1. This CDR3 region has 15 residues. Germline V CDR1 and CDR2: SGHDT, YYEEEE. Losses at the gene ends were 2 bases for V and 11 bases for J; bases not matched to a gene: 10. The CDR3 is CASSLRGPPGPPLHF. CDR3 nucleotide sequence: TGTGCCAGCAGCTTAAGGGGGCCCCCTGGTCCACCCCTCCACTTT.

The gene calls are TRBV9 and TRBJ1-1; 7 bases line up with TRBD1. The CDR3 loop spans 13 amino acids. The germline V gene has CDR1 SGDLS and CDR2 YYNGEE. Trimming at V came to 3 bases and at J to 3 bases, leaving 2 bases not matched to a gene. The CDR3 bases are TGTGCCAGCAGCGCGACAGGGCACACTGAAGCTTTCTTT. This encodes CASSATGHTEAFF.

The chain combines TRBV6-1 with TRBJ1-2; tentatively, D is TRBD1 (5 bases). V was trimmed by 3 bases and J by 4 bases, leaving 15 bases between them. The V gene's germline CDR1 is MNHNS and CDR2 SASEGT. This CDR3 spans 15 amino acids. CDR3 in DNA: TGTGCCAGCAGTGACAGGGATTGGAACTCCTATGGCTACACCTTC. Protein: CASSDRDWNSYGYTF.

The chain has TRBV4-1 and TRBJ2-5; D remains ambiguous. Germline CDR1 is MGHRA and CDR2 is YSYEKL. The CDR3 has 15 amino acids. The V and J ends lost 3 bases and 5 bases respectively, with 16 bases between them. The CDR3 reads CASSQEDSYPETQYF. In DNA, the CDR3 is TGCGCCAGCAGCCAGGAAGACTCTTATCCCGAGACCCAGTACTTC.

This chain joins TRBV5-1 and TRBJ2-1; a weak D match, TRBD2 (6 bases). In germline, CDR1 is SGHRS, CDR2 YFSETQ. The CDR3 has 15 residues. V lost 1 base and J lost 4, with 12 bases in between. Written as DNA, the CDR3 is TGCGCCAGCAGCTTGTTGGTAGCGGCTTACAATGAGCAGTTCTTC. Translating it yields CASSLLVAAYNEQFF.

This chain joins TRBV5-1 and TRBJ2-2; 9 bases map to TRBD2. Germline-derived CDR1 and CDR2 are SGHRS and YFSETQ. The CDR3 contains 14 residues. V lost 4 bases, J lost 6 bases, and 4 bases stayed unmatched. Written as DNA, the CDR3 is TGCGCCAGCAGCGCCGGGACTAGCTCCGGGGAGCTGTTTTTT. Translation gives CASSAGTSSGELFF. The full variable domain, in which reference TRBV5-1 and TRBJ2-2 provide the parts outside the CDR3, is KAGVTQTPRYLIKTRGQQVTLSCSPISGHRSVSWYQQTPGQGLQFLFEYFSETQRNKGNFPGRFSGRQFSNSRSEMNVSTLELGDSALYLCASSAGTSSGELFFGEGSRLTVL.

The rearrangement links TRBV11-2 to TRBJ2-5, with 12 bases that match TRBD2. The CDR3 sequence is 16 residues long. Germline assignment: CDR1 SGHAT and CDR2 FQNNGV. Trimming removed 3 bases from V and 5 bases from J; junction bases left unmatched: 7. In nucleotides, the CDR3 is TGTGCCAGCAGCTTGTCTAGCGGGAGGGCCGGGGAGACCCAGTACTTC. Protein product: CASSLSSGRAGETQYF.

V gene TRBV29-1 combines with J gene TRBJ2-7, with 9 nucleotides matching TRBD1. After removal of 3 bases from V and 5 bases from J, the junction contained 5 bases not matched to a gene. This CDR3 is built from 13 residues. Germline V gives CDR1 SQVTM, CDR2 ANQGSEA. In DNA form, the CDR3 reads TGCAGCGTTGATACAGGGGGCGGACACGAGCAGTACTTC. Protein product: CSVDTGGGHEQYF.

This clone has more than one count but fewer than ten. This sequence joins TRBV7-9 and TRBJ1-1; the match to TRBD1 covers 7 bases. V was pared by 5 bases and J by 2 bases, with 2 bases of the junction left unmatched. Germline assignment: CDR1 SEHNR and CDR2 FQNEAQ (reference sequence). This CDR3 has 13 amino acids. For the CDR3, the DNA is TGTGCCAGCAGCAGACAGGGTAACACTGAAGCTTTCTTT. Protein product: CASSRQGNTEAFF.

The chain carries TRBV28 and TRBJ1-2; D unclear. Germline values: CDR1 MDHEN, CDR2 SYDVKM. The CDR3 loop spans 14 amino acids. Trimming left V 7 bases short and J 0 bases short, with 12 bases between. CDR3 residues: CASTVQASNYGYTF. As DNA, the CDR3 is TGTGCCAGCACCGTGCAGGCCTCTAACTATGGCTACACCTTC.

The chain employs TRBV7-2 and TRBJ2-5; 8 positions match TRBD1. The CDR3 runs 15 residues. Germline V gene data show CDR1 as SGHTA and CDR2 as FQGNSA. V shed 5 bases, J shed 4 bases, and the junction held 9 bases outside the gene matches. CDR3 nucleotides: TGTGCCAGCAGCGGCGGGACAGGCAGGCGAGAGACCCAGTACTTC. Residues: CASSGGTGRRETQYF.

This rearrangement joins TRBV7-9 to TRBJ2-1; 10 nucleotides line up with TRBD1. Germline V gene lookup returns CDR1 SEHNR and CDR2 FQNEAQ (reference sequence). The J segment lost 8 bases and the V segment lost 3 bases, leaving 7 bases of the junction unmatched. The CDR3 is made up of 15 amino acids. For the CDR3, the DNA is TGTGCCAGCAGCTTTGGACAGGGGGAATGGGATGAGCAGTTCTTC. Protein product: CASSFGQGEWDEQFF.

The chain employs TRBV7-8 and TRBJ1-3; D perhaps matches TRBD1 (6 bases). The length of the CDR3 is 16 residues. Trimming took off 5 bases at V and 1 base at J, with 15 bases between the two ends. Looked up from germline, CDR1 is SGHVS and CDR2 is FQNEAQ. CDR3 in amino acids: CASSGRQEQSGNTIYF. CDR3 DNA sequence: TGTGCCAGCAGCGGCAGACAGGAGCAATCTGGAAACACCATATATTTT.